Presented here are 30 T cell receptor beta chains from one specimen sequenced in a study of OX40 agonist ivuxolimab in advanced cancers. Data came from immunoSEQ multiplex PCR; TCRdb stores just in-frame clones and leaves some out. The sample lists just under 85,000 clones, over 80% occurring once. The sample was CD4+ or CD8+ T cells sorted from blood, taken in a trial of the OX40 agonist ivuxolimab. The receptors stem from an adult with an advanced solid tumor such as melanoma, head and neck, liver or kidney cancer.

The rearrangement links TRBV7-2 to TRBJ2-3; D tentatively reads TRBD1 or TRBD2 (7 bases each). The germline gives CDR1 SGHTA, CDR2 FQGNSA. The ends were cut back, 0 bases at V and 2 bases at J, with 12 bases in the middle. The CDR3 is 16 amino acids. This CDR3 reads CASSLAQGGFTDTQYF. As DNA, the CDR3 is TGTGCCAGCAGCTTAGCTCAGGGGGGGTTCACAGATACGCAGTATTTT.

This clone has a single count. The CDR3 nucleotides are TGTGCCAGCAGCCAAAATGTAGAGAGGGGCCTTAGCTCCTATAATTCACCCCTCCACTTT. This encodes CASSQNVERGLSSYNSPLHF. This chain links TRBV4-2 with TRBJ1-6; a weak D match, TRBD1 (5 bases). The germline CDR1 and CDR2 sequences are LGHNA and YNFKEQ. The CDR3 spans 20 residues. Trimming shortened V by 2 bases and J by 0 bases, and 20 bases separated the two germline ends.

CDR3 in amino acids: CASSLRDRVGGYTF. In DNA form, the CDR3 reads TGTGCCAGCAGCTTAAGGGATAGGGTAGGAGGCTACACCTTC. The chain has TRBV5-6 and TRBJ1-2; D unclear. V was shortened by 2 bases and J by 8 bases, with 16 bases between the two germline ends. CDR3 size: 14 residues. Germline values: CDR1 SGHDT, CDR2 YYEEEE.

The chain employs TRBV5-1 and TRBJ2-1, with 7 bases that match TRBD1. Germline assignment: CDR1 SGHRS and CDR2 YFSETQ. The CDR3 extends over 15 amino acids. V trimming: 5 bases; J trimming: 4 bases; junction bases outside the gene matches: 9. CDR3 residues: CASRPGTEGYNEQFF. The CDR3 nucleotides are TGCGCCAGCAGGCCCGGGACAGAAGGATACAATGAGCAGTTCTTC. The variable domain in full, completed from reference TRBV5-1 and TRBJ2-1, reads KAGVTQTPRYLIKTRGQQVTLSCSPISGHRSVSWYQQTPGQGLQFLFEYFSETQRNKGNFPGRFSGRQFSNSRSEMNVSTLELGDSALYLCASRPGTEGYNEQFFGPGTRLTVL.

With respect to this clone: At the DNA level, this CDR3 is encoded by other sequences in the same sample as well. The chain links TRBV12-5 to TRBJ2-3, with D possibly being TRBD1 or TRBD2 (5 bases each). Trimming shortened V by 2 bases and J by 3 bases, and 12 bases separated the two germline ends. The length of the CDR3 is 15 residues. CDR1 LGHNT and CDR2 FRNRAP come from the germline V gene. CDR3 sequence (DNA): TGTGCTAGTGGTTTGCGGAGTGGGGGAACAGATACGCAGTATTTT. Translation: CASGLRSGGTDTQYF. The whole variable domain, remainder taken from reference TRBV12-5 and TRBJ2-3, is DARVTQTPRHKVTEMGQEVTMRCQPILGHNTVFWYRQTMMQGLELLAYFRNRAPLDDSGMPKDRFSAEMPDATLATLKIQPSEPRDSAVYFCASGLRSGGTDTQYFGPGTRLTVL.

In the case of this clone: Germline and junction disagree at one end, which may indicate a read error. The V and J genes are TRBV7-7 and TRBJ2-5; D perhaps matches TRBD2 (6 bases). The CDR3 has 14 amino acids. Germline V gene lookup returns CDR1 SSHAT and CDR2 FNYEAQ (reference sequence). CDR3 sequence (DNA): TGTGCTAGCAGCCTCAGACTAGAGGCCGAGACCCAGTACTTC. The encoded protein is CASSLRLEAETQYF.

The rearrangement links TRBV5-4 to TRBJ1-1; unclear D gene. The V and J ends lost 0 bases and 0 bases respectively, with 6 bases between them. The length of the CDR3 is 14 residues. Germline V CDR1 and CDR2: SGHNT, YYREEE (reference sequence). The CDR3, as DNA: TGTGCCAGCAGCTTGGAGCAGGTGAACACTGAAGCTTTCTTT. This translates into CASSLEQVNTEAFF.

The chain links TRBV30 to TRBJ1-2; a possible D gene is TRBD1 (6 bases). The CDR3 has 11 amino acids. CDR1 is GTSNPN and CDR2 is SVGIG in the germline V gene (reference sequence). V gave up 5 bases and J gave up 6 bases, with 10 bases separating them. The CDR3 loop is CAWASGDGYTF. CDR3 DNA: TGTGCCTGGGCGTCAGGGGATGGCTACACCTTC.

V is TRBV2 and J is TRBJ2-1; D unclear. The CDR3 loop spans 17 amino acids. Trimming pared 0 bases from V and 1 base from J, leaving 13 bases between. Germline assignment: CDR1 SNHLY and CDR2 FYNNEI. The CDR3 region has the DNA TGTGCCAGCAGTGAAGCCCTTTTAATCTCATCCTACAATGAGCAGTTCTTC. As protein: CASSEALLISSYNEQFF.

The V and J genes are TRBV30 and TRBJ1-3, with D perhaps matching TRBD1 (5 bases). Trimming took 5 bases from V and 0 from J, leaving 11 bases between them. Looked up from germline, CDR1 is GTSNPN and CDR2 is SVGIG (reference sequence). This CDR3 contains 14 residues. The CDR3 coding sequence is TGTGCCTGGCGTCAGGGCCGCTCTGGAAACACCATATATTTT. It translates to CAWRQGRSGNTIYF.

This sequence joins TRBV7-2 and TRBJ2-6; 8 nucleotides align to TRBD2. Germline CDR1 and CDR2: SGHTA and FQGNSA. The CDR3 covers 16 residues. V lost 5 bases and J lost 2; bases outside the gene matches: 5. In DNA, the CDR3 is TGTGCCAGCAGCCTGACTAGCGACGCTGGGGCCAACGTCCTGACTTTC. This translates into CASSLTSDAGANVLTF.

CDR3 residues: CAISESLGGYTF. CDR3 coding DNA: TGTGCCATCAGTGAGTCTCTGGGGGGCTACACCTTC. The chain joins TRBV10-3 to TRBJ1-2; D unclear. Trimming left V 0 bases short and J 8 bases short, with 7 bases between. The CDR3 has 12 residues. Germline V lookup: CDR1 ENHRY, CDR2 SYGVKD.

CDR3 sequence (DNA): TGCGCCAGCAGCGAAGCTCTAGCGGGGGGTGCAGATACGCAGTATTTT. Translation gives CASSEALAGGADTQYF. This chain links TRBV5-1 with TRBJ2-3, with 11 nucleotides matching TRBD2. The CDR3 spans 16 residues. The junction had 8 bases not matched to a gene; V was cut back by 4 bases and J by 4 bases. Germline CDR1 and CDR2: SGHRS and YFSETQ.

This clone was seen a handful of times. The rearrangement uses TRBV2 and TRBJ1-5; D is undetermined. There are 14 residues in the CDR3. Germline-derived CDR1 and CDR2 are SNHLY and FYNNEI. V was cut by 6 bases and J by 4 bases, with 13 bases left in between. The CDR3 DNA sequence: TGTGCCAGCAGACAATACCCGGGTAATCAGCCCCAGCATTTT. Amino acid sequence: CASRQYPGNQPQHF.

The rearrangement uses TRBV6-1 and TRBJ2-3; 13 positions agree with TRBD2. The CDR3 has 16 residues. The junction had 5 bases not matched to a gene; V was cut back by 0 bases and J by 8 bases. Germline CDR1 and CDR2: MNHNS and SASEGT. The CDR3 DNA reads TGTGCCAGCAGTGAAGCCAAACTAGCGGGGGGGCTTACGCAGTATTTT. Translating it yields CASSEAKLAGGLTQYF.

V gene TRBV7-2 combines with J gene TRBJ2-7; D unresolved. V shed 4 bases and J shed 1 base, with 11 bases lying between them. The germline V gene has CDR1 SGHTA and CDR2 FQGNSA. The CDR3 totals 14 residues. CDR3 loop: CASSYPRRSYEQYF. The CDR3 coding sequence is TGTGCCAGCAGCTACCCCAGGCGGTCCTACGAGCAGTACTTC. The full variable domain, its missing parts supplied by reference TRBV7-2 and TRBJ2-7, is GAGVSQSPSNKVTEKGKDVELRCDPISGHTALYWYRQSLGQGLEFLIYFQGNSAPDKSGLPSDRFSAERTGGSVSTLTIQRTQQEDSAVYLCASSYPRRSYEQYFGPGTRLTVT.

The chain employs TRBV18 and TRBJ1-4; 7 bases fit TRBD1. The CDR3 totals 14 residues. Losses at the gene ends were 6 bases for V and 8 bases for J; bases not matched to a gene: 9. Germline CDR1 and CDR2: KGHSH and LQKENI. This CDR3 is CASSFRDRDEKLFF. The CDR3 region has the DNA TGTGCCAGCTCGTTCCGGGACAGAGACGAAAAACTGTTTTTT.

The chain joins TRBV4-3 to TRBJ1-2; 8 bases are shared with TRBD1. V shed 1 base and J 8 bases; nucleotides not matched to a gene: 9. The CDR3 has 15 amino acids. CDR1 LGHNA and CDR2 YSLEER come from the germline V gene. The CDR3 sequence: CASSQAQTGVGGYTF. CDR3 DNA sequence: TGCGCCAGCAGCCAAGCCCAGACAGGGGTGGGCGGCTACACCTTC.

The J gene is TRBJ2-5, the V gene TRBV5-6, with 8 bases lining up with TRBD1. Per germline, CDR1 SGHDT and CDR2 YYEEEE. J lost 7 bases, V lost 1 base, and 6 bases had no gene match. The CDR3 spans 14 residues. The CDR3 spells CASSLLTGDGTQYF. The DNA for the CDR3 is TGTGCCAGCAGCTTGTTGACAGGGGATGGGACCCAGTACTTC. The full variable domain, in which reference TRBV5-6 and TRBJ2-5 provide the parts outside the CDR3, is DAGVTQSPTHLIKTRGQQVTLRCSPKSGHDTVSWYQQALGQGPQFIFQYYEEEERQRGNFPDRFSGHQFPNYSSELNVNALLLGDSALYLCASSLLTGDGTQYFGPGTRLLVL.

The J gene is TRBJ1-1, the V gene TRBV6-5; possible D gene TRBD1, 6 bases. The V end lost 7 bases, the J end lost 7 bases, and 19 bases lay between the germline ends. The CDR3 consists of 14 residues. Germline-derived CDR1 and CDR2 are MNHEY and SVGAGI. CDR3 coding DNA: TGTGCCAGCACCTTTCCGAGAGACAGGCTTGAAGCTTTCTTT. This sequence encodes CASTFPRDRLEAFF.

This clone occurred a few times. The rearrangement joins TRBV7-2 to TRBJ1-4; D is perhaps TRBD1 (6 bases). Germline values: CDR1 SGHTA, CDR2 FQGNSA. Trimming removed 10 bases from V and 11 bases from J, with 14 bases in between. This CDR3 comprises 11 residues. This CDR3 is CATREGGKLFF. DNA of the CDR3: TGTGCCACCCGCGAGGGGGGGAAACTGTTTTTT.

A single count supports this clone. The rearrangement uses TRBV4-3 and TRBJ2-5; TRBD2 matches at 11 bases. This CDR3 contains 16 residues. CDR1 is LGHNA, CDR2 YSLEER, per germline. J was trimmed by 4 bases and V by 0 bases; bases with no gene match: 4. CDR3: CASSQDTSGGGETQYF. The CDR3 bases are TGCGCCAGCAGCCAAGATACTAGCGGGGGAGGAGAGACCCAGTACTTC.

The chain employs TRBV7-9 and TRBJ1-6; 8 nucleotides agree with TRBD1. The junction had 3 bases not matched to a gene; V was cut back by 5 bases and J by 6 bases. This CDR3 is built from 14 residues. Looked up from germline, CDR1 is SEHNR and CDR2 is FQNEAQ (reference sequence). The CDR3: CASSGQGPNSPLHF. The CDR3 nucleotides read TGTGCCAGCAGCGGACAGGGCCCTAATTCACCCCTCCACTTT.

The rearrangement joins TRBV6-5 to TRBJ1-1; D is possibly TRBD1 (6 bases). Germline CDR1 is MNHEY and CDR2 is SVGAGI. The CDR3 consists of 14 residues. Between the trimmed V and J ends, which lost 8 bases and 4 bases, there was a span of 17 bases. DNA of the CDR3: TGTGCCAGCGCCACAGGGTTTCACCGCACTGAAGCTTTCTTT. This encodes CASATGFHRTEAFF.

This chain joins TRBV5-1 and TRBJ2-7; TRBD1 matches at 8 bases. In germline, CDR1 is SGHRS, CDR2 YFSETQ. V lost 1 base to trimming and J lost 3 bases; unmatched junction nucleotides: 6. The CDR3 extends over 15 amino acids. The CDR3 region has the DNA TGCGCCAGCAGCTTGCAGGGGGCGTCAGTCTACGAGCAGTACTTC. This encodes CASSLQGASVYEQYF. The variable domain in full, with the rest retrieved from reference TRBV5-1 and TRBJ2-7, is KAGVTQTPRYLIKTRGQQVTLSCSPISGHRSVSWYQQTPGQGLQFLFEYFSETQRNKGNFPGRFSGRQFSNSRSEMNVSTLELGDSALYLCASSLQGASVYEQYFGPGTRLTVT.

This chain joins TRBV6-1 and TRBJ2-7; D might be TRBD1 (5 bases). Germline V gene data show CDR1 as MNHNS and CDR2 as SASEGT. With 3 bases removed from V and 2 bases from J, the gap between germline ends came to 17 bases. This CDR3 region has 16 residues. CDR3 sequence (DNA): TGTGCCAGCAGTGATGAAACTGCGACCAGGGCCTACGAGCAGTACTTC. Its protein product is CASSDETATRAYEQYF.

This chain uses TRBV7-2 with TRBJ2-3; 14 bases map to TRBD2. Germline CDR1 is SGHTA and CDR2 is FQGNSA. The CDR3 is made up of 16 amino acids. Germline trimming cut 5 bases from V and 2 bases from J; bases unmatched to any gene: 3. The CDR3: CASSPGLAGVTDTQYF. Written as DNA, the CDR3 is TGTGCCAGCAGCCCGGGACTAGCGGGGGTCACAGATACGCAGTATTTT.

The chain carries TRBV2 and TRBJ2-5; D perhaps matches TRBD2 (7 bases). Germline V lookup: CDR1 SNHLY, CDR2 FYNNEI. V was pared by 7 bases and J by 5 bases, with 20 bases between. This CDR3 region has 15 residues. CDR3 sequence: CASKGPGGAWETQYF. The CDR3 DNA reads TGTGCCAGCAAAGGTCCGGGGGGCGCGTGGGAGACCCAGTACTTC.

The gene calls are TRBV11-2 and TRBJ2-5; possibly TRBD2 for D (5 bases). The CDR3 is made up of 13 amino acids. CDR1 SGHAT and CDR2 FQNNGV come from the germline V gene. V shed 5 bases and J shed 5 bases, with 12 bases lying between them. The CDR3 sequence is CASSPRGWETQYF. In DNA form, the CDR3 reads TGTGCCAGCAGCCCCCGCGGGTGGGAGACCCAGTACTTC.

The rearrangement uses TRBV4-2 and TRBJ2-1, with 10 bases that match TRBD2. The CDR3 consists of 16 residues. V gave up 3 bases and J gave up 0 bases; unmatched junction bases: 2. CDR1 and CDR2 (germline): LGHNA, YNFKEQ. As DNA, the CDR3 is TGTGCCAGCAGCCACGAGCGGGGGGGCTCCTACAATGAGCAGTTCTTC. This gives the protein CASSHERGGSYNEQFF.